This T cell receptor beta chain was captured by sequencing in a study of OX40 agonist ivuxolimab in advanced cancers. The table came from immunoSEQ multiplex PCR; TCRdb's copy has only in-frame clones and leaves some out. Of about 33,000 clones listed, approximately 88% were seen once; the top ten hold roughly 21%. Germline CDR1 is LGHNT and CDR2 is FRNRAP. This CDR3 is 17 amino acids long. The junction had 10 bases not matched to a gene; V was cut back by 1 base and J by 1 base. The sample here was CD4+ or CD8+ T cells sorted from blood, taken in a trial of the OX40 agonist ivuxolimab. The clonotype originates from an adult with an advanced solid tumor such as melanoma, head and neck, liver or kidney cancer. This chain connects TRBV12-5 to TRBJ2-7; 7 bases line up with TRBD1. CDR3 sequence: CASGLETGTELSYEQYF. The CDR3 nucleotides are TGTGCTAGTGGTTTGGAAACCGGGACAGAGCTATCCTACGAGCAGTACTTC.